These 32 T cell receptor beta chains share one sample of origin, sequenced in a study of response to subunit inactivated influenza vaccine. TCRdb analysed the RT-PCR reads with MiXCR anew, one entry per CDR3 protein. Of about 170,000 distinct CDR3 sequences listed, about an eighth are singletons. These data also formed part of another study, on T cells expressing NK-cell markers. That paper adds: As the method of synthesis, 5'RACE template switching with UMIs yielded TCR beta cDNA.

This material consisted of CD8+ T cells sorted from PBMCs, taken roughly 12 days after vaccination. These TCRs come from a middle-aged man who received an inactivated influenza vaccine.

In its sample, this clonotype was seen once. At one end the junction does not follow the germline gene, possibly because of a read error. The V gene is TRBV7-7, the J gene TRBJ2-5; 11 bases match TRBD2. Per germline, CDR1 SSHAT and CDR2 FNYEAQ (reference sequence). The length of the CDR3 is 16 residues. CDR3 region: CASSPGLADIWETQYF. CDR3 sequence (DNA): TGTGCTAGCAGCCCGGGACTAGCGGACATCTGGGAGACCCAGTACTTC.

The chain has TRBV7-9 and TRBJ1-2, with D possibly being TRBD1 (5 bases). The CDR3 runs to 15 residues. The V and J ends lost 7 bases and 3 bases respectively, with 18 bases between them. Germline V gives CDR1 SEHNR, CDR2 FQNEAQ (reference sequence). Here the CDR3 DNA reads TGTGCCAGCACCCCACACCGAGGGGTTGACTATGGCTACACCTTC. It encodes CASTPHRGVDYGYTF. Supplemented by reference TRBV7-9 and TRBJ1-2, the full variable domain reads DTGVSQNPRHKITKRGQNVTFRCDPISEHNRLYWYRQTLGQGPEFLTYFQNEAQLEKSRLLSDRFSAERPKGSFSTLEIQRTEQGDSAMYLCASTPHRGVDYGYTFGSGTRLTVV.

This clonotype was picked up many times. The chain employs TRBV7-9 and TRBJ2-1; D remains ambiguous. Per the germline V gene, CDR1 is SEHNR and CDR2 is FQNEAQ (reference sequence). V was pared by 5 bases and J by 3 bases, with 17 bases between. The CDR3 totals 16 residues. The CDR3 nucleotides are TGTGCCAGCAGCCTTACGTTACAGTTAGTCTACAATGAGCAGTTCTTC. It encodes CASSLTLQLVYNEQFF. Supplemented by reference TRBV7-9 and TRBJ2-1, the full variable domain reads DTGVSQNPRHKITKRGQNVTFRCDPISEHNRLYWYRQTLGQGPEFLTYFQNEAQLEKSRLLSDRFSAERPKGSFSTLEIQRTEQGDSAMYLCASSLTLQLVYNEQFFGPGTRLTVL.

This sequence joins TRBV21-1 and TRBJ2-1; the table's D call, TRBD2, was not checked against the DNA. TRBV21-1 is a pseudogene segment. The CDR3 is 18 residues long. The CDR3 spells CASSMRGTSGIKNNEQFF. Written as DNA, the CDR3 is TGTGCCAGCAGCATGAGGGGGACTAGCGGGATAAAGAACAATGAGCAGTTCTTC.

This clonotype was detected only a few times. The rearrangement joins TRBV15 to TRBJ2-2, with D tentatively TRBD2 (7 bases). The CDR3 runs to 16 residues. Germline lookup yields CDR1 LNHNV and CDR2 YYDKDF (reference sequence). V lost 4 bases to trimming and J lost 7 bases, with 19 bases between them. The CDR3 reads CATSIPVGGLGGELFF. In DNA, the CDR3 is TGTGCCACCAGCATTCCCGTCGGGGGGCTAGGCGGGGAGCTGTTTTTT.

This rearrangement joins TRBV20-1 to TRBJ2-5; 7 nucleotides agree with TRBD2. The CDR3 totals 17 residues. The germline V gene encodes CDR1 DFQATT and CDR2 SNEGSKA (reference sequence). V shed 1 base and J 2 bases; nucleotides not matched to a gene: 13. CDR3 sequence (DNA): TGCAGTGCTAGAGCTCCTACTACTAGCGTGGGACAAGAGACCCAGTACTTC. Residues: CSARAPTTSVGQETQYF.

This clonotype was observed a handful of times. An end of the junction differs from the germline gene, which may be a read error. The rearrangement joins TRBV28 to TRBJ2-7, with no clear D. The CDR3 spans 14 residues. Germline V gene sequence: CDR1 MDHEN, CDR2 SYDVKM. The CDR3 here is CASSLLRLSYGQYF. The CDR3, as DNA: TGTGCCAGCAGTTTACTCCGGTTGTCCTACGGGCAGTACTTC.

This clonotype was seen a few times. The chain links TRBV28 to TRBJ1-2, with 8 bases matching TRBD1. From germline, CDR1 is MDHEN and CDR2 SYDVKM. The CDR3 spans 14 residues. V lost 7 bases to trimming and J lost 7 bases; unmatched junction nucleotides: 11. This CDR3 reads CASTRDRRLGGYTF. The DNA of the CDR3 is TGTGCCAGCACCCGGGACAGGAGATTAGGTGGCTACACCTTC.

There are a few counts of this clonotype. V and J are TRBV19 and TRBJ2-1; D uncertain. Germline V gene lookup returns CDR1 LNHDA and CDR2 SQIVND (reference sequence). This CDR3 is built from 12 residues. V lost 4 bases and J 4 bases, leaving 5 bases between the germline ends. CDR3 bases: TGTGCCAGTAGTACAGTATACAATGAGCAGTTCTTC. Its protein product is CASSTVYNEQFF.

The sample holds a few counts of this clonotype. The rearrangement uses TRBV10-3 and TRBJ2-2; D is uncertain. CDR3 length: 15 amino acids. Germline lookup yields CDR1 ENHRY and CDR2 SYGVKD. Trimming stripped 3 bases from V and 6 bases from J, with 14 bases between. This CDR3 reads CAISDSGTRPGELFF. The DNA of the CDR3 is TGTGCCATCAGTGACTCAGGCACCCGGCCCGGGGAGCTGTTTTTT.

This chain links TRBV7-2 with TRBJ2-7, with 11 nucleotides matching TRBD2. CDR3 length: 15 residues. Germline loops: CDR1 SGHTA, CDR2 FQGNSA. The V and J ends lost 1 base and 3 bases, in that order; junction bases with no gene match: 2. The CDR3 protein is CASSLELAGVYEQYF. CDR3 sequence (DNA): TGTGCCAGCAGCTTAGAACTAGCGGGGGTCTACGAGCAGTACTTC.

This clonotype was seen a few times. The chain is built from TRBV12-3 or TRBV12-4 and TRBJ1-5, with 12 bases aligning to TRBD1. The V and J ends lost 3 bases and 6 bases, in that order; junction bases with no gene match: 3. The CDR3 runs to 15 residues. This chain's CDR3 is CASSLGTGGLQPQHF. The CDR3 bases are TGTGCCAGCAGTTTGGGGACAGGGGGCCTTCAGCCCCAGCATTTT.

The table lists this clonotype with many counts. In DNA, the CDR3 is TGCGCCAGCAGCTTGGGGGTAGGCACTGAAGCTTTCTTT. Amino acid sequence: CASSLGVGTEAFF. The V and J genes are TRBV5-1 and TRBJ1-1; D ambiguous. Germline values: CDR1 SGHRS, CDR2 YFSETQ. CDR3 size: 13 residues. Trimming took 0 bases from V and 4 from J, leaving 7 bases between them.

This clonotype was observed a few times. V is TRBV6-1 and J is TRBJ2-7; 10 bases are a match to TRBD2. With 5 bases clipped from V and 3 bases from J, the junction kept 7 bases outside the gene matches. This CDR3 has 15 residues. The germline V gene encodes CDR1 MNHNS and CDR2 SASEGT. CDR3 coding DNA: TGTGCCAGCAGTAAAGAGCGGGAGGGCCACTACGAGCAGTACTTC. This gives the protein CASSKEREGHYEQYF.

CDR3 nucleotides: TGTGCCAGCAGCTTGTCACGAGCGGGGGAGTACAATGAGCAGTTCTTC. It is translated as CASSLSRAGEYNEQFF. This chain joins TRBV7-6 and TRBJ2-1, with TRBD2 matching over 8 bases. There are 16 residues in the CDR3. Germline V gene sequence: CDR1 SGHVS, CDR2 FNYEAQ. Losses at the gene ends were 3 bases for V and 4 bases for J; bases not matched to a gene: 8.

The chain employs TRBV5-4 and TRBJ1-1; D might be TRBD1 (5 bases). The CDR3 loop spans 14 amino acids. Germline-derived CDR1 and CDR2 are SGHNT and YYREEE (reference sequence). V was trimmed by 0 bases and J by 0 bases, leaving 6 bases between them. The CDR3 bases are TGTGCCAGCAGCTTGGACAGGATGAACACTGAAGCTTTCTTT. It translates to CASSLDRMNTEAFF.

This clonotype was counted between two and nine times. V is TRBV7-9 and J is TRBJ2-1; maybe TRBD1 (6 bases). The CDR3 covers 15 residues. The ends were cut back, 2 bases at V and 3 bases at J, with 11 bases in the middle. The germline V gene encodes CDR1 SEHNR and CDR2 FQNEAQ (reference sequence). The CDR3 is CASSLQGLFYNEQFF. The CDR3 DNA reads TGTGCCAGCAGCTTACAGGGGCTTTTCTACAATGAGCAGTTCTTC.

The chain combines TRBV20-1 with TRBJ2-3; D remains ambiguous. Germline V gene lookup returns CDR1 DFQATT and CDR2 SNEGSKA (reference sequence). The CDR3 length is 12 residues. Deletions cut 6 bases from V and 4 bases from J, with 11 bases between. The CDR3 region is CSAPYTADTQYF. DNA for the CDR3: TGCAGTGCGCCTTATACGGCAGATACGCAGTATTTT.

Many counts were recorded for this clonotype. The rearrangement uses TRBV12-3 or TRBV12-4 and TRBJ2-7; 8 nucleotides agree with TRBD1. The V and J ends lost 6 bases and 2 bases, in that order; junction bases with no gene match: 9. This CDR3 has 15 amino acids. CDR3 residues: CASSLSTGDTYEQYF. CDR3 nucleotides: TGTGCCAGCAGCCTTTCGACAGGGGACACCTACGAGCAGTACTTC.

This clonotype has at least ten counts. The rearrangement joins TRBV2 to TRBJ2-1; D is unresolved. V lost 2 bases and J 8 bases, leaving 16 bases between the germline ends. The CDR3 is made up of 15 amino acids. In germline, CDR1 is SNHLY, CDR2 FYNNEI. The CDR3 nucleotides are TGTGCCAGCAGTGAAAACGGAGCTCGCAGCGATGAGCAGTTCTTC. This translates into CASSENGARSDEQFF.

In this sample, this clonotype turned up a few times. The chain joins TRBV6-2 or TRBV6-3 to TRBJ2-1; no clear D. The V gene's germline CDR1 is MNHEY and CDR2 SVGEGT. V shed 4 bases and J shed 10 bases, with 23 bases lying between them. The CDR3 extends over 16 amino acids. CDR3 sequence reads: CASSSDLGTRYYEQFF. The DNA for the CDR3 is TGTGCCAGCAGTTCCGACTTGGGAACCCGCTATTACGAGCAGTTCTTC.

This chain joins TRBV5-5 and TRBJ2-3, with no clear D. The germline V gene has CDR1 SGHKS and CDR2 YYEKEE (reference sequence). The CDR3 is made up of 13 amino acids. The ends were cut back, 1 base at V and 3 bases at J, with 6 bases in the middle. The CDR3 spells CASSLWITDTQYF. The CDR3, as DNA: TGTGCCAGCAGCTTGTGGATAACAGATACGCAGTATTTT. The whole variable domain, remainder taken from reference TRBV5-5 and TRBJ2-3, is DAGVTQSPTHLIKTRGQQVTLRCSPISGHKSVSWYQQVLGQGPQFIFQYYEKEERGRGNFPDRFSARQFPNYSSELNVNALLLGDSALYLCASSLWITDTQYFGPGTRLTVL.

This sequence joins TRBV2 and TRBJ1-5, with D unresolved. The germline V and J ends were trimmed by 3 bases and 1 base, with 10 bases remaining between them. The CDR3 spans 15 residues. Germline CDR1 SNHLY, CDR2 FYNNEI. For the CDR3, the DNA is TGTGCCAGCAGTGATTCCCCATTCAGCAATCAGCCCCAGCATTTT. Amino acids: CASSDSPFSNQPQHF.

In this sample, this clonotype turned up many times. This chain links TRBV12-3 or TRBV12-4 with TRBJ2-4; 10 nucleotides match TRBD2. There are 15 residues in the CDR3. The trim removed 3 bases at V and 8 bases at J, leaving 7 bases unmatched. DNA of the CDR3: TGTGCCAGCAGTTTCCAGCGGGAGGGTCTGTACATTCAGTACTTC. Translation: CASSFQREGLYIQYF.

There are a few counts of this clonotype. The rearrangement uses TRBV7-6 and TRBJ2-2, with TRBD2 identical over 7 bases. The germline gives CDR1 SGHVS, CDR2 FNYEAQ. V lost 3 bases, J lost 1 base, and 2 bases stayed unmatched. The CDR3 sequence is 15 residues long. Here the CDR3 DNA reads TGTGCCAGCAGCTTCGGCGGGGGGAACACCGGGGAGCTGTTTTTT. It is translated as CASSFGGGNTGELFF.

The chain uses TRBV7-3 and TRBJ2-3, with 10 bases lining up with TRBD2. From germline, CDR1 is SGHTA and CDR2 FQGTGA. The length of the CDR3 is 14 residues. V shed 4 bases and J 8 bases; nucleotides not matched to a gene: 6. For the CDR3, the DNA is TGTGCCAGCAGCTCTAGCGGGGGCGCAGGTACGCAGTATTTT. This codes for CASSSSGGAGTQYF. Full variable domain (remainder filled in from reference TRBV7-3 and TRBJ2-3): GAGVSQTPSNKVTEKGKYVELRCDPISGHTALYWYRQSLGQGPEFLIYFQGTGAADDSGLPNDRFFAVRPEGSVSTLKIQRTERGDSAVYLCASSSSGGAGTQYFGPGTRLTVL.

This clonotype was picked up a small number of times. The chain carries TRBV3-1 and TRBJ2-1; D is unresolved. V lost 1 base, J lost 6 bases, and 16 bases lay in between. The CDR3 spans 16 residues. Germline assignment: CDR1 LGHDT and CDR2 YNNKEL (reference sequence). The CDR3 sequence is CASSQGDGRKGNEQFF. DNA of the CDR3: TGTGCCAGCAGCCAAGGAGATGGTAGGAAGGGCAATGAGCAGTTCTTC.

The sample holds a few counts of this clonotype. The chain couples TRBV7-9 to TRBJ2-3; 11 nucleotides agree with TRBD1. This CDR3 contains 15 residues. V dropped 4 bases and J dropped 5; count of bases not matched to a gene: 5. Germline V gene sequence: CDR1 SEHNR, CDR2 FQNEAQ (reference sequence). The CDR3 protein is CASSSGQGDQDTQYF. As DNA, the CDR3 is TGTGCCAGCAGCTCGGGACAGGGGGACCAAGATACGCAGTATTTT. The full variable domain, in which reference TRBV7-9 and TRBJ2-3 provide the parts outside the CDR3, is DTGVSQNPRHKITKRGQNVTFRCDPISEHNRLYWYRQTLGQGPEFLTYFQNEAQLEKSRLLSDRFSAERPKGSFSTLEIQRTEQGDSAMYLCASSSGQGDQDTQYFGPGTRLTVL.

About this clonotype itself: Compared with germline, one end of the junction differs, possibly owing to a read error. The chain links TRBV20-1 to TRBJ1-2; D is possibly TRBD1 (5 bases). The CDR3 runs 13 residues. Germline V gene sequence: CDR1 DFQATT, CDR2 SNEGSKA (reference sequence). CDR3 in amino acids: CSAGEQVSDGYTF. The CDR3 coding sequence is TGCAGTGCTGGAGAACAGGTATCTGATGGCTACACCTTC.

This clonotype has a handful of counts. The chain is built from TRBV12-3 or TRBV12-4 and TRBJ2-1, with D possibly being TRBD1 (6 bases). V lost 3 bases, J lost 5 bases, and 11 bases lay in between. There are 14 residues in the CDR3. The CDR3 DNA reads TGTGCCAGCAGTTTCACAGGGCCAAACAATGAGCAGTTCTTC. The encoded protein is CASSFTGPNNEQFF.

The chain couples TRBV2 to TRBJ2-7; 7 nucleotides line up with TRBD1. The CDR3 has 13 residues. The ends lost 6 bases at V and 4 bases at J; junction bases unmatched: 6. CDR1 is SNHLY and CDR2 is FYNNEI in the germline V gene. CDR3 region: CASSSGQRYEQYF. DNA for the CDR3: TGTGCCAGCAGCTCGGGACAGAGATACGAGCAGTACTTC.

The chain carries TRBV3-1 and TRBJ2-7, with unresolved D. The germline V and J ends were trimmed by 2 bases and 2 bases, with 10 bases remaining between them. The germline gives CDR1 LGHDT, CDR2 YNNKEL (reference sequence). The CDR3 length is 14 residues. CDR3 region: CASSQSVGTYEQYF. In nucleotides, the CDR3 is TGTGCCAGCAGCCAATCGGTGGGAACCTACGAGCAGTACTTC.